Each of the 15 T cell receptor beta chains below was sequenced from the same sample in a study of cytomegalovirus exposure and HLA in healthy donors. The PCR made use of 60 Vbeta and 13 Jbeta primers. Measured with immunoSEQ multiplex PCR; TCRdb has only the in-frame clones, and not every one. The sample includes roughly 72,000 clones, around 70% of them seen just once. The sample was PBMCs. The receptors were gathered from a human donor in good health.

The DNA of the CDR3 is TGTGCCAGCAGCCAACCCGGACTAGCGGGGGGGGAGCAGTTCTTC. Protein product: CASSQPGLAGGEQFF. The V and J genes are TRBV4-2 and TRBJ2-1; 15 bases align to TRBD2. V shed 2 bases and J 10 bases; nucleotides not matched to a gene: 3. The CDR3 runs 15 residues. Germline loops: CDR1 LGHNA, CDR2 YNFKEQ.

The rearrangement links TRBV6-1 to TRBJ2-5, with D possibly TRBD2 on 5 matching bases. V was clipped by 7 bases and J by 2 bases, with 11 bases between them. Germline V CDR1 and CDR2: MNHNS, SASEGT. This CDR3 region has 13 residues. The CDR3 nucleotides are TGTGCCAGCATAAGAGGGAGTCAAGAGACCCAGTACTTC. It specifies CASIRGSQETQYF.

The genes are TRBV30 and TRBJ2-1, with D possibly matching TRBD1 (6 bases). Deletions cut 2 bases from V and 4 bases from J, with 18 bases between. Germline-derived CDR1 and CDR2 are GTSNPN and SVGIG (reference sequence). The CDR3 runs to 16 residues. The CDR3 loop is CAWSPRQVAPYNEQFF. For the CDR3, the DNA is TGTGCCTGGAGTCCTAGACAGGTGGCCCCTTACAATGAGCAGTTCTTC.

The chain is built from TRBV27 and TRBJ2-6; possibly TRBD2 for D (6 bases). The CDR3 extends over 17 amino acids. Trimming stripped 4 bases from V and 0 bases from J, with 13 bases between. Germline assignment: CDR1 MNHEY and CDR2 SMNVEV (reference sequence). CDR3 sequence reads: CASSSTSRASGANVLTF. The CDR3 bases are TGTGCCAGCAGTTCGACTAGTCGGGCCTCTGGGGCCAACGTCCTGACTTTC.

The chain is built from TRBV6-5 and TRBJ1-2; no clear D gene. This CDR3 has 13 amino acids. Trimming stripped 0 bases from V and 4 bases from J, with 6 bases between. CDR1 MNHEY and CDR2 SVGAGI come from the germline V gene. CDR3 loop: CASSYSSFYGYTF. The CDR3 DNA is TGTGCCAGCAGTTACTCGTCCTTCTATGGCTACACCTTC.

The chain carries TRBV25-1 and TRBJ2-5; 8 bases match TRBD2. Germline CDR1 and CDR2: MGHDK and SYGVNS. The CDR3 extends over 16 amino acids. The V gene end was trimmed by 5 bases and the J gene end by 2 bases; junction bases not matched to a gene: 10. The CDR3 bases are TGTGCCAGCAGTCCCGGGGGGGCAGGATATCAAGAGACCCAGTACTTC. Residues: CASSPGGAGYQETQYF.

The CDR3: CASSLDLNSPLHF. In nucleotides, the CDR3 is TGTGCCAGCAGCTTAGATCTTAATTCACCCCTCCACTTT. The chain employs TRBV11-2 and TRBJ1-6; D uncertain. Germline V gene data show CDR1 as SGHAT and CDR2 as FQNNGV. Trimming pared 0 bases from V and 6 bases from J, leaving 3 bases between. The CDR3 is made up of 13 amino acids.

The V gene is TRBV9, the J gene TRBJ2-5, with TRBD2 identical over 8 bases. After removal of 4 bases from V and 1 base from J, the junction contained 6 bases not matched to a gene. This CDR3 comprises 15 residues. The germline CDR1 and CDR2 sequences are SGDLS and YYNGEE. CDR3 sequence (DNA): TGTGCCAGCAGCCCCCTTAGCGGGATCCAAGAGACCCAGTACTTC. Translation gives CASSPLSGIQETQYF.

This clone was seen more than once but under ten times. The V and J genes are TRBV6-5 and TRBJ2-2, with D perhaps matching TRBD2 (6 bases). CDR3 size: 16 residues. V was shortened by 0 bases and J by 3 bases, with 11 bases between the two germline ends. Germline CDR1 MNHEY, CDR2 SVGAGI. The DNA for the CDR3 is TGTGCCAGCAGTTACTCGAGGAGGGCGGACACCGGGGAGCTGTTTTTT. It encodes CASSYSRRADTGELFF.

The rearrangement uses TRBV4-1 and TRBJ2-2, with a possible D match to TRBD2 (6 bases). This CDR3 has 19 residues. Germline lookup yields CDR1 MGHRA and CDR2 YSYEKL. V was cut by 1 base and J by 3 bases, with 21 bases left in between. The DNA for the CDR3 is TGCGCCAGCAGCCAAGGTCCCCTACAACGGGAGTTATACACCGGGGAGCTGTTTTTT. Protein sequence: CASSQGPLQRELYTGELFF.

The rearrangement joins TRBV12-5 to TRBJ2-7, with D maybe TRBD1 (6 bases). Germline V gene sequence: CDR1 LGHNT, CDR2 FRNRAP. The length of the CDR3 is 14 residues. The V end was cut by 1 base, the J end by 5 bases, with 12 bases between. This CDR3 is CASGLGQVGDEQYF. The CDR3 region has the DNA TGTGCTAGTGGTTTGGGACAGGTCGGGGACGAGCAGTACTTC.

V gene TRBV27 combines with J gene TRBJ2-5; 7 bases map to TRBD1. The CDR3 is 15 amino acids. Germline CDR1 reads MNHEY; CDR2 reads SMNVEV (reference sequence). Unmatched junction bases numbered 8, after V lost 2 bases and J lost 5 bases. The CDR3 DNA reads as TGTGCCAGCAGTTTAAAGTTAACAGGGGTCGAGACCCAGTACTTC. Translated, it gives CASSLKLTGVETQYF.

The genes are TRBV5-4 and TRBJ2-3, with 7 bases lining up with TRBD1. The CDR3 sequence is 14 residues long. Germline CDR1 and CDR2: SGHNT and YYREEE (reference sequence). The ends lost 4 bases at V and 2 bases at J; junction bases unmatched: 4. The CDR3 region is CASSRRGLTDTQYF. The CDR3, as DNA: TGTGCCAGCAGCCGTAGGGGGCTCACAGATACGCAGTATTTT. The entire variable domain, with the rest obtained from reference TRBV5-4 and TRBJ2-3, is as follows: ETGVTQSPTHLIKTRGQQVTLRCSSQSGHNTVSWYQQALGQGPQFIFQYYREEENGRGNFPPRFSGLQFPNYSSELNVNALELDDSALYLCASSRRGLTDTQYFGPGTRLTVL.

A few counts support this clone. CDR3 region: CASRYHLQGPNEKLFF. Written as DNA, the CDR3 is TGTGCCAGCAGATACCACCTACAGGGGCCTAATGAAAAACTGTTTTTT. The gene calls are TRBV2 and TRBJ1-4; 7 nucleotides agree with TRBD1. The CDR3 runs 16 residues. Unmatched junction bases numbered 10, after V lost 6 bases and J lost 3 bases. CDR1 SNHLY and CDR2 FYNNEI come from the germline V gene.

This clone was seen only a few times. J is TRBJ2-1 and V is TRBV14; 8 nucleotides agree with TRBD2. Losses at the gene ends were 1 base for V and 6 bases for J; bases not matched to a gene: 11. The germline CDR1 and CDR2 sequences are SGHDN and FVKESK. The length of the CDR3 is 17 residues. The DNA for the CDR3 is TGTGCCAGCAGCCAAGTGGGGGCGGGAGGCCCTCTCAATGAGCAGTTCTTC. It specifies CASSQVGAGGPLNEQFF.